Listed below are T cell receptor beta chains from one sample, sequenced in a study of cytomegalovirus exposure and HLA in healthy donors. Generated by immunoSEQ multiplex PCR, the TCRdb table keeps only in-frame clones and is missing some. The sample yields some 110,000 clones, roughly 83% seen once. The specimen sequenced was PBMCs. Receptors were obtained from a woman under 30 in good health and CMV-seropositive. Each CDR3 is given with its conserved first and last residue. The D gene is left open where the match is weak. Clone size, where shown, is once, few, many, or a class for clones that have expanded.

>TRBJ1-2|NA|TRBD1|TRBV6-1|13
CASRPGTGNLDTF
TGTGCCAGCAGGCCCGGGACAGGGAACTTGGACACCTTC
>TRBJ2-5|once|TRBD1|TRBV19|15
CASRMRDRGQETQYF
TGTGCCAGTAGAATGAGGGACAGGGGACAAGAGACCCAGTACTTC
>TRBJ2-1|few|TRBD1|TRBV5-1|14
CASSFPGGSNEQFF
TGCGCCAGCAGCTTCCCAGGGGGTTCCAATGAGCAGTTCTTC
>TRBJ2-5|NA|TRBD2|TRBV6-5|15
CASTPDRGVGETQYF
TGTGCCAGCACTCCCGACCGGGGGGTCGGGGAGACCCAGTACTTC
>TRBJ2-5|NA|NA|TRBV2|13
CASSLYQGETQYF
TGTGCCAGCAGTCTATATCAGGGAGAGACCCAGTACTTC
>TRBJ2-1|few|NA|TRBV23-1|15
CATPASKRSYNEQFF
TGCGCCACCCCCGCGAGTAAGCGGTCCTACAATGAGCAGTTCTTC
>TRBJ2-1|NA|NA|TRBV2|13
CASSEDFNNEQFF
TGTGCCAGCAGTGAGGACTTCAACAATGAGCAGTTCTTC
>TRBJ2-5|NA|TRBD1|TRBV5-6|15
CASSSLTGPGETQYF
TGTGCCAGCAGCTCCCTGACAGGGCCGGGCGAGACCCAGTACTTC
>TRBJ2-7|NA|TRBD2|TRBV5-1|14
CASRGGSLSYEQYF
TGCGCCAGCAGGGGGGGGTCCCTCTCCTACGAGCAGTACTTC
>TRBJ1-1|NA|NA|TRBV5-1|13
CASSGEGDTEAFF
TGCGCCAGCTCCGGAGAAGGGGACACTGAAGCTTTCTTT
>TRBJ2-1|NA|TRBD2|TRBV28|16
CASSFAGTSGVNEQFF
TGTGCCAGCAGTTTTGCCGGGACTAGCGGTGTCAATGAGCAGTTCTTC
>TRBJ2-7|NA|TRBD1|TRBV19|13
CASSGDRAYEQYF
TGTGCCAGTAGCGGGGACAGGGCCTACGAGCAGTACTTC
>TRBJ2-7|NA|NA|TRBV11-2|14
CASSSTIQGYEQYF
TGTGCCAGCAGCTCGACTATACAGGGCTACGAGCAGTACTTC
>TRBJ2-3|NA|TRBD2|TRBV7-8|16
CASSLAGLAGGDTQYF
TGTGCCAGCAGCTTAGCGGGACTAGCGGGAGGAGATACGCAGTATTTT
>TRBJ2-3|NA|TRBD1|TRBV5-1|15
CASSSGQGEADTQYF
TGCGCCAGCAGCTCGGGACAGGGGGAGGCAGATACGCAGTATTTT